The TCR beta chain described here comes from a study of blood T cells in healthy people across ages. General study findings and limits: When set beside aged donors, long-lived donors presented more naive CD4+ cells and higher diversity.

CDR1 SGHAT and CDR2 FQNNGV come from the germline V gene. The CDR3 is 17 amino acids. Worth noting for this clonotype: Its antigen remains unidentified.

A second PCR, run for about 6 to 11 cycles, used a sample-barcoded 5' primer plus a J-beta primer mix. A single record per CDR3 protein comes from TCRdb applying MiXCR to the 5' RACE reads. This sample has fewer than 700,000 distinct CDR3 sequences, with approximately 40% found just once. Caucasian, healthy and from Russia, the donors were aged between roughly 6 and 95. In each sample, at least 6 million PBMCs were isolated. The chain has TRBV11-2 and TRBJ2-7, with 11 bases aligning to TRBD2. The J call may be faulty, since TRBJ2-5 better matches the DNA end. Sample: blood. This clonotype was sampled from a man older than 75 in good health. The CDR3 reads CASSSTSGGTFQETQYF. The CDR3 DNA is TGTGCCAGCAGCTCAACTAGCGGGGGAACTTTCCAAGAGACCCAGTACTTC.